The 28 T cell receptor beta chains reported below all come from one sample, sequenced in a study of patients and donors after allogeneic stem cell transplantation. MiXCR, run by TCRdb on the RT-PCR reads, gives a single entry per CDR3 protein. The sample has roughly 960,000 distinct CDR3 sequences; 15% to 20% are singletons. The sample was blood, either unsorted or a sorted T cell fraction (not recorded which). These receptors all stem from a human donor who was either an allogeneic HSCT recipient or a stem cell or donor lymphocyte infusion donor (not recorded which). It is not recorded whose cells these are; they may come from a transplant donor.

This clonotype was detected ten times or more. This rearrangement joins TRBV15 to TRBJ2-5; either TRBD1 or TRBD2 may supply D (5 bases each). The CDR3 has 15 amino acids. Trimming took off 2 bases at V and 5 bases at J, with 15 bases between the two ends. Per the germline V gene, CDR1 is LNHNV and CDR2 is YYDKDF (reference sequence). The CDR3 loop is CATSRPEGQTETQYF. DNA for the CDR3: TGTGCCACCAGCAGACCTGAGGGGCAGACGGAGACCCAGTACTTC.

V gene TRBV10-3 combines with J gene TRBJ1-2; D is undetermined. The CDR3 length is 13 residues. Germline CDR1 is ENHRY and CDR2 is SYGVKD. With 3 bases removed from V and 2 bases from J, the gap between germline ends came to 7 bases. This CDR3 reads CAISERENYGYTF. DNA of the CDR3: TGTGCCATCAGTGAACGGGAGAACTATGGCTACACCTTC.

The CDR3 is CSARDRGFAGGGDEQFF. The CDR3 region has the DNA TGCAGTGCTAGAGATAGGGGATTCGCGGGAGGAGGGGATGAGCAGTTCTTC. This chain links TRBV20-1 with TRBJ2-1, with 8 bases matching TRBD2. In germline, CDR1 is DFQATT, CDR2 SNEGSKA (reference sequence). The CDR3 extends over 17 amino acids. With 0 bases clipped from V and 8 bases from J, the junction kept 15 bases outside the gene matches.

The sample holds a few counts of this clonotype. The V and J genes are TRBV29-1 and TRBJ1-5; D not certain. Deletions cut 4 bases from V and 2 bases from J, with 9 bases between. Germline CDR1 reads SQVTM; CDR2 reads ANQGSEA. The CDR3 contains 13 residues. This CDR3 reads CSVARGGNQPQHF. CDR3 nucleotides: TGCAGCGTTGCACGTGGCGGCAATCAGCCCCAGCATTTT.

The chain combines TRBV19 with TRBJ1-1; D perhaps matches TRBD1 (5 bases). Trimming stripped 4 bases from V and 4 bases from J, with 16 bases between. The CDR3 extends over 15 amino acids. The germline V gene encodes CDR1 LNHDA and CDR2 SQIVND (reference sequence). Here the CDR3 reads CASSSRAGLGTEAFF. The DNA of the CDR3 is TGTGCCAGTAGTAGCAGGGCAGGGCTAGGCACTGAAGCTTTCTTT.

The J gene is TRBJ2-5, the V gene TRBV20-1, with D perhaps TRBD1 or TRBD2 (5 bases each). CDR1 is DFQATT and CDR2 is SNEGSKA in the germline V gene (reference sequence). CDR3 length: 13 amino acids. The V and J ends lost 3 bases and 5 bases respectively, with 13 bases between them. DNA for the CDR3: TGCAGTGCTAGCGGAGTCGGGACGGAGACCCAGTACTTC. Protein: CSASGVGTETQYF.

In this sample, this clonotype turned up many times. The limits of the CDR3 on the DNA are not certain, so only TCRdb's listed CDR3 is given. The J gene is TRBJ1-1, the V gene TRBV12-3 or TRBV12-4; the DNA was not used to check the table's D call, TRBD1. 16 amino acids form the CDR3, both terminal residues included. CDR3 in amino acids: CASSPFRGRLNTEAFF.

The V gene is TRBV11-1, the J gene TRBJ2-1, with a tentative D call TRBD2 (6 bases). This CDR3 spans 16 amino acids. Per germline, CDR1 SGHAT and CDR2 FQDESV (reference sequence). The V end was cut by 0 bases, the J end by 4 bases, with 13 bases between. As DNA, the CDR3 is TGTGCCAGCAGCTTAGCGCCCGGGGGTTTTTACAATGAGCAGTTCTTC. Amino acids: CASSLAPGGFYNEQFF. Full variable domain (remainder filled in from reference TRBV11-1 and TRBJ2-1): EAEVAQSPRYKITEKSQAVAFWCDPISGHATLYWYRQILGQGPELLVQFQDESVVDDSQLPKDRFSAERLKGVDSTLKIQPAELGDSAMYLCASSLAPGGFYNEQFFGPGTRLTVL.

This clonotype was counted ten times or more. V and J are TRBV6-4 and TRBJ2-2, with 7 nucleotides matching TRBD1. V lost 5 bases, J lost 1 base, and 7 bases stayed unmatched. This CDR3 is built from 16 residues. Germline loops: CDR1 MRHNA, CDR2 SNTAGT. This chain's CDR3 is CASSPWTGLNTGELFF. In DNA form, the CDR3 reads TGTGCCAGCAGTCCCTGGACAGGCTTGAACACCGGGGAGCTGTTTTTT.

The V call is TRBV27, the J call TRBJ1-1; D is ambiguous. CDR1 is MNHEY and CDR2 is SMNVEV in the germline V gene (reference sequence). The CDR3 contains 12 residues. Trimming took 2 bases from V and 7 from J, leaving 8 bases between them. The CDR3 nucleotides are TGTGCCAGCAGTTTAACCGGCGATGAAGCTTTCTTT. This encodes CASSLTGDEAFF.

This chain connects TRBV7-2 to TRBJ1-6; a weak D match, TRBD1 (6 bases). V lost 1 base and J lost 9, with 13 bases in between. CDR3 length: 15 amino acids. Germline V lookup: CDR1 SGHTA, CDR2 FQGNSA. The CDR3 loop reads CASSLEGGLISPLHF. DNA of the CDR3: TGTGCCAGCAGCTTAGAGGGGGGACTTATTTCACCCCTCCACTTT. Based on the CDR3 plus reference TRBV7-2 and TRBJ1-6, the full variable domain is GAGVSQSPSNKVTEKGKDVELRCDPISGHTALYWYRQSLGQGLEFLIYFQGNSAPDKSGLPSDRFSAERTGGSVSTLTIQRTQQEDSAVYLCASSLEGGLISPLHFGNGTRLTVT.

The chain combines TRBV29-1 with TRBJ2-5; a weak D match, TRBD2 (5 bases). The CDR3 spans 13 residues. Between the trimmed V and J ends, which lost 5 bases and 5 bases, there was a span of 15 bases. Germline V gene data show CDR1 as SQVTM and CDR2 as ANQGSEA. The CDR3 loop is CSVSRGSRETQYF. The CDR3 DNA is TGCAGCGTTTCAAGAGGGTCTCGGGAGACCCAGTACTTC.

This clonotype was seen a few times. CDR3 in amino acids: CASSPVVGHEAFF. Written as DNA, the CDR3 is TGCGCCAGCAGCCCGGTCGTTGGACACGAAGCTTTCTTT. The chain has TRBV4-3 and TRBJ1-1, with a tentative D call TRBD1 (5 bases). Trimming removed 4 bases from V and 8 bases from J, with 14 bases in between. Germline V gene sequence: CDR1 LGHNA, CDR2 YSLEER. The CDR3 is 13 amino acids.

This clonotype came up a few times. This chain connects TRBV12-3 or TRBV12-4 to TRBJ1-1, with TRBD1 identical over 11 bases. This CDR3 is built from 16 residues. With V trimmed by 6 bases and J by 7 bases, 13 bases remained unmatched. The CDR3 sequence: CASSYSLGQGANEAFF. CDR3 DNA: TGTGCCAGCAGCTACTCCTTAGGACAGGGGGCGAATGAAGCTTTCTTT.

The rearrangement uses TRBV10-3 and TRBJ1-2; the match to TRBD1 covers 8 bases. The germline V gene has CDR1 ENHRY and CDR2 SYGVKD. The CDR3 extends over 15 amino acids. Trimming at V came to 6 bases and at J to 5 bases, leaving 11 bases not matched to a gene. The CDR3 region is CAIREGQGVEYGYTF. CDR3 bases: TGTGCCATCAGAGAAGGACAGGGAGTAGAATATGGCTACACCTTC.

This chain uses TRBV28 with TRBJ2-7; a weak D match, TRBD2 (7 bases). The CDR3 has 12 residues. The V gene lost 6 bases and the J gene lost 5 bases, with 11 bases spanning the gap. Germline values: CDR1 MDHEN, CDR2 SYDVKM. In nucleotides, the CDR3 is TGTGCCAGCAGACAAGGGGGGGACGAGCAGTACTTC. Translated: CASRQGGDEQYF. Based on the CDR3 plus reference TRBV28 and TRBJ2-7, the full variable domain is DVKVTQSSRYLVKRTGEKVFLECVQDMDHENMFWYRQDPGLGLRLIYFSYDVKMKEKGDIPEGYSVSREKKERFSLILESASTNQTSMYLCASRQGGDEQYFGPGTRLTVT.

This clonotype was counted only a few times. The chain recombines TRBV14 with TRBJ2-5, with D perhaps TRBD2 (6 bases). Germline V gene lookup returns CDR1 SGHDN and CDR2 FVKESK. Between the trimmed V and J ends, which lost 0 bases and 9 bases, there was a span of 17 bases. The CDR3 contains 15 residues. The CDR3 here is CASSQELAASAPQYF. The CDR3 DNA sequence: TGTGCCAGCAGCCAAGAACTAGCCGCCTCGGCACCCCAGTACTTC.

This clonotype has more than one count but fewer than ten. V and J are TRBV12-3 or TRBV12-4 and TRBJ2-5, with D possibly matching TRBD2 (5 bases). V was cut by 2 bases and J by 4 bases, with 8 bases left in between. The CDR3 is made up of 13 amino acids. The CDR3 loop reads CASSLSLAETQYF. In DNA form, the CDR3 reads TGTGCCAGCAGTTTAAGTCTAGCAGAGACCCAGTACTTC.

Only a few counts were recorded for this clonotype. The CDR3 DNA reads TGTGCCAGCAGTTACGGATTGGGGGAGAATCAGCCCCAGCATTTT. It is translated as CASSYGLGENQPQHF. This chain uses TRBV6-5 with TRBJ1-5; D perhaps matches TRBD1 (5 bases). V was pared by 2 bases and J by 4 bases, with 12 bases between. Germline V gives CDR1 MNHEY, CDR2 SVGAGI. The length of the CDR3 is 15 residues.

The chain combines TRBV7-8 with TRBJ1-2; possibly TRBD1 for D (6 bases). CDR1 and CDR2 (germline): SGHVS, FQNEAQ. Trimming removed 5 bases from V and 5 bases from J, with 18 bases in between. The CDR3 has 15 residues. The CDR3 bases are TGTGCCAGCAGCCGGGTTATGGACAGTACTTATGGCTACACCTTC. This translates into CASSRVMDSTYGYTF.

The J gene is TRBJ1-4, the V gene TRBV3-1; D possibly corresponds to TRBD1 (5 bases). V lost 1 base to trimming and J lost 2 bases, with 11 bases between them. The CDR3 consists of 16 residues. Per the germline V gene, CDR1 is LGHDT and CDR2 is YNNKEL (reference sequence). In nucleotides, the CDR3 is TGTGCCAGCAGCCAAGGCAGGGTCAGCACTAATGAAAAACTGTTTTTT. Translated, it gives CASSQGRVSTNEKLFF.

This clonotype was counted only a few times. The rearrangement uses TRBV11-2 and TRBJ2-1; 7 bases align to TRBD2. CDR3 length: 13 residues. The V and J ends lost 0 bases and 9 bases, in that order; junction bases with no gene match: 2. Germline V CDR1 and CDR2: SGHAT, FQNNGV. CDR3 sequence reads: CASSLEGLSEQFF. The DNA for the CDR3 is TGTGCCAGCAGCTTAGAGGGACTAAGTGAGCAGTTCTTC.

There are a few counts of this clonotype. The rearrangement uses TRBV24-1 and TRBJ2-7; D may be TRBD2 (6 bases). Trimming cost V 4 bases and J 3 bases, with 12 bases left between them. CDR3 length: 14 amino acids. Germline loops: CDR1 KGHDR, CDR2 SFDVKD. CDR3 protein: CATSETGLYYEQYF. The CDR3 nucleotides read TGTGCCACCAGTGAAACGGGACTCTACTACGAGCAGTACTTC.

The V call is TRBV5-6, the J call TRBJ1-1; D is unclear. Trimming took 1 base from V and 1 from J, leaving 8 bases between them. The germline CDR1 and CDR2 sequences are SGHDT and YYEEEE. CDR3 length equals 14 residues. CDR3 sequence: CASSLPKPNTEAFF. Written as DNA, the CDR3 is TGTGCCAGCAGCTTGCCCAAACCGAACACTGAAGCTTTCTTT.

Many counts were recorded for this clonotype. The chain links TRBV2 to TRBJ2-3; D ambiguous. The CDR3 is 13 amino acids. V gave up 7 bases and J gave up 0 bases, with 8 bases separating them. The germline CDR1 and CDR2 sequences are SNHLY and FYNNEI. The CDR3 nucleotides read TGTGCCAGCAAGGTTGCTAGCACAGATACGCAGTATTTT. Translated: CASKVASTDTQYF.

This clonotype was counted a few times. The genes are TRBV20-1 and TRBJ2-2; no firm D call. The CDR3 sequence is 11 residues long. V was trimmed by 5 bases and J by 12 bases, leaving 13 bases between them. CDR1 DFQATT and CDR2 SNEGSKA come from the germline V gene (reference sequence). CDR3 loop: CSARDGTQLFF. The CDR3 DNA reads TGCAGTGCTCGTGATGGAACCCAGCTGTTTTTT.

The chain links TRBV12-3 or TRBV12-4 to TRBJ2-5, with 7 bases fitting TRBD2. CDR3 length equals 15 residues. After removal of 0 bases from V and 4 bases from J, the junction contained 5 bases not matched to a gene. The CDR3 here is CASSLAGRGGETQYF. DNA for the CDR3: TGTGCCAGCAGTTTAGCGGGGAGGGGAGGAGAGACCCAGTACTTC.

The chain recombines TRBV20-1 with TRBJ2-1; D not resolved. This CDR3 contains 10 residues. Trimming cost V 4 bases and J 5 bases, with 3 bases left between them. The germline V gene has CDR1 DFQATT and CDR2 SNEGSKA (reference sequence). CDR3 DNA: TGCAGTGCTAATCACAATGAGCAGTTCTTC. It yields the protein CSANHNEQFF.